This T cell receptor beta chain stems from a study of shared clonotypes between healthy human individuals. Regarding the study as a whole: Only blood was sampled, and tissue TCR repertoires likely differ from blood ones. The diversity represented, both genetic and in exposure history, was limited by few donors. A reduction in generation probabilities was seen for non-shared clonotypes relative to those shared by all four donors.

V trimming: 5 bases; J trimming: 5 bases; junction bases outside the gene matches: 10. The CDR3 runs 16 residues. Germline CDR1 SGHAT, CDR2 FQNNGV. On this clone itself: What it binds is not known.

Generated by immunoSEQ multiplex PCR, the TCRdb table keeps only in-frame clones and is missing some. The sample contains around 2.1 million clones, 93% of which appear only once. Naive CD8 cells were CD45RO-negative, positively selected for CCR7, excluding terminally differentiated effector memory CD45RA+ cells. This TCR was sampled from a man between 18 and 35 years old in good health. Some clones in this sample may be carry-over from other donors' samples. The rearrangement uses TRBV11-2 and TRBJ2-7; 12 positions match TRBD2. The sequenced sample consisted of naive CD8+ T cells from PBMCs. The CDR3 region has the DNA TGTGCCAGCAGCGCGTACCCTAGCGGGAGGGTGGACGAGCAGTACTTC. Translation gives CASSAYPSGRVDEQYF.